This T cell receptor (beta chain) came from a study of T cell responses to AZD1222 COVID-19 vaccine. On this clone: Antigen specificity is unknown.

Study-wide findings and caveats: AZD1222 recipients seropositive at baseline numbered only 5 to 7. Increased Spike-specific TCR breadth and depth were observed after two AZD1222 doses.

Libraries were prepared by immunoSEQ multiplex PCR; TCRdb keeps only in-frame clonotypes and omits some of them. This sample has about 150,000 clones, with over 75% found just once. Germline V lookup: CDR1 SGHNT, CDR2 YYREEE (reference sequence). Trimming pared 4 bases from V and 7 bases from J, leaving 8 bases between. This CDR3 spans 11 amino acids. This clonotype originated in an adult in good health. The chain couples TRBV5-4 to TRBJ1-1, with no clear D. Here the sequenced sample was peripheral blood, taken on day 0 of AZD1222 vaccination. CDR3 residues: CASSRTGEAFF. The CDR3 DNA sequence: TGTGCCAGCAGCCGGACGGGTGAAGCTTTCTTT.